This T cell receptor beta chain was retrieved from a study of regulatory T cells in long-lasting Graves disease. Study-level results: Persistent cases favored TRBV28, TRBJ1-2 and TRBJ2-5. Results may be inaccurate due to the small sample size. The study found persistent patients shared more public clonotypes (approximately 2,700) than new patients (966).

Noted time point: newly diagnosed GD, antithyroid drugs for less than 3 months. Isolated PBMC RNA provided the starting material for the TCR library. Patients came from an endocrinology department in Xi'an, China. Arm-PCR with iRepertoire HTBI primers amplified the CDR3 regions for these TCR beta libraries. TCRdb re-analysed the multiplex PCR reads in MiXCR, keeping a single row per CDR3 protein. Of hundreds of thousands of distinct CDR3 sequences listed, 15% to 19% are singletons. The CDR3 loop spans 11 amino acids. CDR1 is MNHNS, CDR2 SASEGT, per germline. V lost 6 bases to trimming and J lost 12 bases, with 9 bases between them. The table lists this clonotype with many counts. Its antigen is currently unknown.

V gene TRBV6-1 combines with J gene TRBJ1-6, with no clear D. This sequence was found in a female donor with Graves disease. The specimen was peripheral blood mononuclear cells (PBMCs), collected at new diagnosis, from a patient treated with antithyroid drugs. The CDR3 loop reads CASSEFGPLHF. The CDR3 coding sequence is TGTGCCAGCAGCGAATTCGGACCCCTCCACTTT.